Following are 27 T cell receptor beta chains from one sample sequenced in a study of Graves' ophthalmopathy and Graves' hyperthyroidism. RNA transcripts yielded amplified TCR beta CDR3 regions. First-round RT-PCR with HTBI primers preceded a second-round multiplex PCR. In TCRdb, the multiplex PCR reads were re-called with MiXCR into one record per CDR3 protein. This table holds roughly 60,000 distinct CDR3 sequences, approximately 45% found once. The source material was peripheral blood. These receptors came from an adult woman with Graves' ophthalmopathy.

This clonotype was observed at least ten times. The CDR3 bases are TGTGCCAGCAACCCCGGCGGGAGGGCCTTCACCGGGGAGCTGTTTTTT. Translating it yields CASNPGGRAFTGELFF. The chain is built from TRBV12-3 or TRBV12-4 and TRBJ2-2, with 9 bases fitting TRBD2. Trimming removed 7 bases from V and 4 bases from J; junction bases left unmatched: 10. This CDR3 has 16 amino acids.

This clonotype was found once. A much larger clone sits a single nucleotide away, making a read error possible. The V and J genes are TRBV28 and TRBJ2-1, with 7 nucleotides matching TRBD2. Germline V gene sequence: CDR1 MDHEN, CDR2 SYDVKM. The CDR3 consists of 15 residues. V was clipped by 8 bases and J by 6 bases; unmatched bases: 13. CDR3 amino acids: CASGRMGLLLNEQFF. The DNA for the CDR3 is TGTGCCAGCGGCAGGATGGGACTACTCCTCAATGAGCAGTTCTTC. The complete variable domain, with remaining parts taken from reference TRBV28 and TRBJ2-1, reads DVKVTQSSRYLVKRTGEKVFLECVQDMDHENMFWYRQDPGLGLRLIYFSYDVKMKEKGDIPEGYSVSREKKERFSLILESASTNQTSMYLCASGRMGLLLNEQFFGPGTRLTVL.

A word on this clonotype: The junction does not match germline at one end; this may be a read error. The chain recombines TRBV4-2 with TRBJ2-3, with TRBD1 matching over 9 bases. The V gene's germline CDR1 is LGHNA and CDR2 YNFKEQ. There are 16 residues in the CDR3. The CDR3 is CASSQDRGQGGDTRYF. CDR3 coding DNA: TGTGCCAGCAGCCAAGATAGGGGACAGGGAGGAGATACGCGGTATTTT.

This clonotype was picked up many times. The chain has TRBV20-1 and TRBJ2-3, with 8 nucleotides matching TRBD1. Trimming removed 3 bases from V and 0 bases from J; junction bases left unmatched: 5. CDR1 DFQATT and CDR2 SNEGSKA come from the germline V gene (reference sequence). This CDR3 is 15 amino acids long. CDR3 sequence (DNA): TGCAGTGCTAGGGGGACAGGCTCTAGCACAGATACGCAGTATTTT. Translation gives CSARGTGSSTDTQYF.

The CDR3 loop is CSVETEYYGYTF. The CDR3 bases are TGCAGCGTTGAGACAGAGTACTATGGCTACACCTTC. This chain connects TRBV29-1 to TRBJ1-2, with a tentative D call TRBD1 (5 bases). V lost 3 bases and J 3 bases, leaving 8 bases between the germline ends. The CDR3 length is 12 residues. Germline loops: CDR1 SQVTM, CDR2 ANQGSEA.

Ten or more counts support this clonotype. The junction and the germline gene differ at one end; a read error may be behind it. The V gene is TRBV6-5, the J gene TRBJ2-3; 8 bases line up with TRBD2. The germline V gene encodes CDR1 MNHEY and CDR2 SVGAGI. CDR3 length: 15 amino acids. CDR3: CASSYSTSGTDTRYF. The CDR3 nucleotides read TGTGCCAGCAGTTACTCAACTAGCGGCACAGATACGCGGTATTTT.

CDR3 sequence: CASSLFRDYEDTQYF. The CDR3 nucleotides read TGTGCCAGCAGCCTCTTCCGGGACTATGAGGATACGCAGTATTTT. The rearrangement links TRBV7-2 to TRBJ2-3; 7 bases align to TRBD2. The ends lost 5 bases at V and 6 bases at J; junction bases unmatched: 11. This CDR3 has 15 amino acids. Germline V gives CDR1 SGHTA, CDR2 FQGNSA.

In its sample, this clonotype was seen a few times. CDR3 in DNA: TGCAGTGCTAGAGGACAGGGGGCTGGGGTTGCCTACAATGAGCAGTTCTTC. Its protein is CSARGQGAGVAYNEQFF. The chain has TRBV20-1 and TRBJ2-1, with 10 bases matching TRBD1. This CDR3 contains 17 residues. The ends lost 1 base at V and 2 bases at J; junction bases unmatched: 8. Germline V gene data show CDR1 as DFQATT and CDR2 as SNEGSKA (reference sequence).

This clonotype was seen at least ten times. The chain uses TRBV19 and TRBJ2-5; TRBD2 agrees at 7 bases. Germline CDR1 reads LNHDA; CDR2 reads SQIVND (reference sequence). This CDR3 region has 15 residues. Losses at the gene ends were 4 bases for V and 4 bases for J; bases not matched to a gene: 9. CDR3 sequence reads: CASSNMAGVGETQYF. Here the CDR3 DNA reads TGTGCCAGTAGTAACATGGCGGGAGTCGGAGAGACCCAGTACTTC.

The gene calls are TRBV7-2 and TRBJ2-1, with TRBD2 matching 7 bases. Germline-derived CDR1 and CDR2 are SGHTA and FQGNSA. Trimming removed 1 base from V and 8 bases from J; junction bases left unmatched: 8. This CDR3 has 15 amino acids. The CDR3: CASSLGGGSADEQFF. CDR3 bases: TGTGCCAGCAGCTTAGGGGGGGGATCGGCGGATGAGCAGTTCTTC.

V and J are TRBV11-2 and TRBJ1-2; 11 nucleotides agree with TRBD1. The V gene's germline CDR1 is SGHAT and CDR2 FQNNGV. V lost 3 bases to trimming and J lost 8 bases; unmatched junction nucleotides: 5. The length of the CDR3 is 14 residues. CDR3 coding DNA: TGTGCCAGCAGCTTGGGGACAGGGGGGAACGGCTACACCTTC. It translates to CASSLGTGGNGYTF.

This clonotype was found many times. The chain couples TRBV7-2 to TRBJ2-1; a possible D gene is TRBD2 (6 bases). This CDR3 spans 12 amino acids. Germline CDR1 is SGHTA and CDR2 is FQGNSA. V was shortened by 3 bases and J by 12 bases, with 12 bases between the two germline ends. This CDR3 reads CASSFYSGLQFF. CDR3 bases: TGTGCCAGCAGCTTCTACTCGGGACTGCAGTTCTTC.

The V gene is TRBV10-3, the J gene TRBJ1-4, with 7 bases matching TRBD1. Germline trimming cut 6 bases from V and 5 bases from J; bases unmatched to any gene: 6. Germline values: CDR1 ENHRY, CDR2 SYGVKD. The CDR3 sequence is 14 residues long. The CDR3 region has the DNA TGTGCCATCAGCCGGACAGGCTACAATGAAAAACTGTTTTTT. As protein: CAISRTGYNEKLFF.

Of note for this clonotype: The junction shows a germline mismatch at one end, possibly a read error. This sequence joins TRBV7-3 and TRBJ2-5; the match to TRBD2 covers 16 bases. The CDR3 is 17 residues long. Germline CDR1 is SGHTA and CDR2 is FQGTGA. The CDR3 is CASSSFAGLAGGQTQYF. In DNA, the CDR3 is TGTGCTAGCAGCTCCTTCGCGGGACTAGCGGGAGGGCAGACCCAGTACTTC. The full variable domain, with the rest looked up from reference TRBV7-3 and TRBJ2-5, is GAGVSQTPSNKVTEKGKYVELRCDPISGHTALYWYRQSLGQGPEFLIYFQGTGAADDSGLPNDRFFAVRPEGSVSTLKIQRTERGDSAVYLCASSSFAGLAGGQTQYFGPGTRLLVL.

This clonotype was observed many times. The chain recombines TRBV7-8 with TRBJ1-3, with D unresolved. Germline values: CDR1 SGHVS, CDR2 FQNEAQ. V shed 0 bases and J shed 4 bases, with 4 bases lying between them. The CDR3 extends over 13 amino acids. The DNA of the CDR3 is TGTGCCAGCAGCTTAGCGGGGGGAAACACCATATATTTT. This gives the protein CASSLAGGNTIYF.

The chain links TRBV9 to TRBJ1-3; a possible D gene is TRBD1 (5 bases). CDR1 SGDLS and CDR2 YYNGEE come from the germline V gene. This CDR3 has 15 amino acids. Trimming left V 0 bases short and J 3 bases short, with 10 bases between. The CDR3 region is CASSVGPGFGNTIYF. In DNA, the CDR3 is TGTGCCAGCAGCGTAGGTCCAGGGTTTGGAAACACCATATATTTT.

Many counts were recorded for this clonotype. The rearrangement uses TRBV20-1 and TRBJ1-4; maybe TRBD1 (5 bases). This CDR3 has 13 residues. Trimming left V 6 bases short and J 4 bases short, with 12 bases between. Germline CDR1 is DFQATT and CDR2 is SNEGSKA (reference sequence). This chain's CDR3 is CSALWGGNEKLFF. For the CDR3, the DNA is TGCAGTGCCCTTTGGGGGGGTAATGAAAAACTGTTTTTT.

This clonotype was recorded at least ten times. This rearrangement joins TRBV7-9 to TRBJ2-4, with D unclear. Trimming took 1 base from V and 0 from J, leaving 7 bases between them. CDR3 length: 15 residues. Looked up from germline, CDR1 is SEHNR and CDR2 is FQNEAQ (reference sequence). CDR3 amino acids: CASSLEAVAKNIQYF. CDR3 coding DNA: TGTGCCAGCAGCTTAGAGGCGGTAGCCAAAAACATTCAGTACTTC.

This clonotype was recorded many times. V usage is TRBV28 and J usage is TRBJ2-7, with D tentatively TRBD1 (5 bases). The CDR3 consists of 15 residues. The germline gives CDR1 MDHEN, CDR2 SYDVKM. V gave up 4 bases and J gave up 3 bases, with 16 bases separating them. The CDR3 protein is CASSSFRTGYYEQYF. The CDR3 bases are TGTGCCAGCAGTTCGTTTCGCACAGGTTACTACGAGCAGTACTTC.

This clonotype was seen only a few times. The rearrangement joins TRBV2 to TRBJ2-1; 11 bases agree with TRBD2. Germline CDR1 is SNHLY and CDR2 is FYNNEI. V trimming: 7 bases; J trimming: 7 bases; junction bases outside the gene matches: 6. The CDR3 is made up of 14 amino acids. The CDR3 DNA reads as TGTGCCAGCATAGGACTAGCGGGTCTAAATGAGCAGTTCTTC. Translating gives CASIGLAGLNEQFF.

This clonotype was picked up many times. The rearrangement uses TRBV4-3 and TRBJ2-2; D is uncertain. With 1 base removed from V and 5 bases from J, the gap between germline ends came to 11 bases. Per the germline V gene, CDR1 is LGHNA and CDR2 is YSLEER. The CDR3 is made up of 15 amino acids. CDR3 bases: TGCGCCAGCAGCCAAGCCGGGTTGGGGACCGGGGAGCTGTTTTTT. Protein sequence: CASSQAGLGTGELFF.

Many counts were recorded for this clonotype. Written as DNA, the CDR3 is TGTGCCAGCAGCCAGAGCGGCTCCTACAATGAGCAGTTCTTC. This encodes CASSQSGSYNEQFF. The J gene is TRBJ2-1, the V gene TRBV3-1; maybe TRBD2 (5 bases). Per the germline V gene, CDR1 is LGHDT and CDR2 is YNNKEL (reference sequence). Trimming shortened V by 3 bases and J by 0 bases, and 6 bases separated the two germline ends. CDR3 length equals 14 residues.

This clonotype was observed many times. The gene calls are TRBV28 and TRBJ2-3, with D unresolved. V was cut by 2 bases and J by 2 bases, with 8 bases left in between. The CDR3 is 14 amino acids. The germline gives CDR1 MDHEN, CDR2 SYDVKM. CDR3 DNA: TGTGCCAGCAGTTTAGGTGGCTTCACAGATACGCAGTATTTT. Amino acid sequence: CASSLGGFTDTQYF.

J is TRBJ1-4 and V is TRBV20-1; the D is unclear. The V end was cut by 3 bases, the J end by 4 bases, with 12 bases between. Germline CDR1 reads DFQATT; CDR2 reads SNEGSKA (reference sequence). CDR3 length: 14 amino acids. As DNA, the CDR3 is TGCAGTGCTAGTCGGCAGTGGGGTAATGAAAAACTGTTTTTT. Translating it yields CSASRQWGNEKLFF.

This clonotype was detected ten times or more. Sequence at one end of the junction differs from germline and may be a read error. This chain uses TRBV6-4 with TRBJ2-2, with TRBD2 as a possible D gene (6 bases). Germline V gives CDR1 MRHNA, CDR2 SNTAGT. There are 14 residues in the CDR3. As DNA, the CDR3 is TGTGCCAGCAGTGACTCGGAGGGCGCCGGGGGGCTGTTTTTT. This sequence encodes CASSDSEGAGGLFF.

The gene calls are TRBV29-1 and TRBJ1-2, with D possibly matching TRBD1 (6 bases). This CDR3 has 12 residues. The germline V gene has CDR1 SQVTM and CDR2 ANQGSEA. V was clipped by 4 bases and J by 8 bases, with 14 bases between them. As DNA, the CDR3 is TGCAGCGTTGGGACGGGGGCGAAAGGCTACACCTTC. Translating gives CSVGTGAKGYTF.

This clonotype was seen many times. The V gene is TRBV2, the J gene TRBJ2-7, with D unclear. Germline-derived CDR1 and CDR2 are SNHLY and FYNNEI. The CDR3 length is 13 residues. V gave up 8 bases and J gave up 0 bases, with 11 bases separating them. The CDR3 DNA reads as TGTGCCAGCGAGGAAGAGGTCTCCTACGAGCAGTACTTC. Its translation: CASEEEVSYEQYF.